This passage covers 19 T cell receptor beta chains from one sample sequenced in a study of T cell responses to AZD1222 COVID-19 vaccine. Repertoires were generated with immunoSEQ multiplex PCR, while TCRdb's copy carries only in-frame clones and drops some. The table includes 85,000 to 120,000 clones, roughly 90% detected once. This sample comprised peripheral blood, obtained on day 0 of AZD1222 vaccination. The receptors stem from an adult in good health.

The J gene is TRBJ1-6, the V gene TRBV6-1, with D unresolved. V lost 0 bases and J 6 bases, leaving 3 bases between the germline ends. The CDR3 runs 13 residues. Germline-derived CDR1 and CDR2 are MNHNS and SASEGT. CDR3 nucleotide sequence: TGTGCCAGCAGTGAAGCGCGTAATTCACCCCTCCACTTT. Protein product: CASSEARNSPLHF.

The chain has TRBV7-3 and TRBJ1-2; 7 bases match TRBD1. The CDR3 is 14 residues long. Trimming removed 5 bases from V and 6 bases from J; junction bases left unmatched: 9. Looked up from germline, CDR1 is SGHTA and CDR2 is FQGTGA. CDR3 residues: CASSPTGTSHGYTF. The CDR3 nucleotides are TGTGCCAGCAGCCCGACAGGGACCTCCCATGGCTACACCTTC.

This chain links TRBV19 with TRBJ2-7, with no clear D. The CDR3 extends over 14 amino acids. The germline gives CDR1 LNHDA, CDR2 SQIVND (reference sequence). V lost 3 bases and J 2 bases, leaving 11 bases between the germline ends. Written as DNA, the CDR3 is TGTGCCAGTAGTATTCGGACGTCTACCTACGAGCAGTACTTC. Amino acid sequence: CASSIRTSTYEQYF.

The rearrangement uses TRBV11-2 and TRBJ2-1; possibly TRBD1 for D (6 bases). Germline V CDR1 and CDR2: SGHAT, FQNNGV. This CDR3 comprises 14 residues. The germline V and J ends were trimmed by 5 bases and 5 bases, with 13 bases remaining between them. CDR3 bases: TGTGCCAGCAGCCCCCAGGGGCTAAACAATGAGCAGTTCTTC. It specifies CASSPQGLNNEQFF.

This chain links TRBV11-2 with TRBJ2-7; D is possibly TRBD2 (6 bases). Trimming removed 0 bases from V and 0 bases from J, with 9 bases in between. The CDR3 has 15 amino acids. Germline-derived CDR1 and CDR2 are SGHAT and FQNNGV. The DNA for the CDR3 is TGTGCCAGCAGCTTAGATCGGGACTTCTCCTACGAGCAGTACTTC. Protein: CASSLDRDFSYEQYF.

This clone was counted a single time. The chain's CDR3 is CASSWGTGAQYSNQPQHF. Written as DNA, the CDR3 is TGTGCCAGCAGCTGGGGGACAGGGGCACAATATAGCAATCAGCCCCAGCATTTT. The rearrangement joins TRBV5-5 to TRBJ1-5, with 10 bases identical to TRBD1. V shed 3 bases, J shed 0 bases, and the junction held 9 bases outside the gene matches. The CDR3 extends over 18 amino acids. Germline V gives CDR1 SGHKS, CDR2 YYEKEE (reference sequence).

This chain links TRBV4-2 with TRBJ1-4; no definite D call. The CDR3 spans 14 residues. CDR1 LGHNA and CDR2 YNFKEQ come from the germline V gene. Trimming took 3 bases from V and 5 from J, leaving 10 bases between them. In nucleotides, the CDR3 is TGTGCCAGCAGCCAGCCCCGACCGAATGAAAAACTGTTTTTT. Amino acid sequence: CASSQPRPNEKLFF.

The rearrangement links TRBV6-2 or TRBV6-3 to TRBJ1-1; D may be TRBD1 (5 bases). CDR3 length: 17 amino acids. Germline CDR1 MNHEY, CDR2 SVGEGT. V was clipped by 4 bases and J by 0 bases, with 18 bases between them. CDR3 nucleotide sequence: TGTGCCAGCAGTTTCGGGGCCGACTTGGGCGTGAACACTGAAGCTTTCTTT. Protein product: CASSFGADLGVNTEAFF.

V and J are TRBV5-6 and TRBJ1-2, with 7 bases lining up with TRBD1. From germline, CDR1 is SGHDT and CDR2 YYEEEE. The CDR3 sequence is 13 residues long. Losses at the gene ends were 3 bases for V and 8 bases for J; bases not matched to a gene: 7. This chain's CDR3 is CASSSAGGFGYTF. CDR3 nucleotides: TGTGCCAGCAGCTCGGCAGGGGGTTTCGGCTACACCTTC.

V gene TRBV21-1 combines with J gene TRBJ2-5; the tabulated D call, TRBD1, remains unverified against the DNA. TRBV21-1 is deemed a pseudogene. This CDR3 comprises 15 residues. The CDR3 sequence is CASTDRTPAQETQYF. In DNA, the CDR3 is TGTGCCAGCACCGACAGGACCCCTGCCCAAGAGACCCAGTACTTC.

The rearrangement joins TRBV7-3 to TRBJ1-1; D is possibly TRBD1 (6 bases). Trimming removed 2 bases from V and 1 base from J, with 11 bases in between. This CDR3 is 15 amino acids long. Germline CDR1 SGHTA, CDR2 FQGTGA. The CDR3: CASSLFAGANTEAFF. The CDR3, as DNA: TGTGCCAGCAGCTTATTTGCAGGGGCGAACACTGAAGCTTTCTTT.

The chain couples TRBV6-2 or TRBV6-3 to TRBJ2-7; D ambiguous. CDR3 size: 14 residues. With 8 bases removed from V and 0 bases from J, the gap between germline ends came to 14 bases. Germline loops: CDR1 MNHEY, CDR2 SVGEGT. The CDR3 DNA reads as TGTGCCAGCGGCCGCCCGACCAGCTCCTACGAGCAGTACTTC. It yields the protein CASGRPTSSYEQYF.

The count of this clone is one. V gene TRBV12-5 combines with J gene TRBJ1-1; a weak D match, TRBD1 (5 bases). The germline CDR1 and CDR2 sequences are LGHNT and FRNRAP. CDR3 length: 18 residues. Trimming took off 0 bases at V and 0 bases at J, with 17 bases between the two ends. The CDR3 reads CASGLVLAARGMNTEAFF. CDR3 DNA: TGTGCTAGTGGTTTGGTACTCGCGGCGAGGGGTATGAACACTGAAGCTTTCTTT.

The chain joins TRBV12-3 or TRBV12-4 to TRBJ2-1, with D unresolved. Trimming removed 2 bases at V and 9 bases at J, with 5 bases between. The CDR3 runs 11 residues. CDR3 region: CASSLMSEQFF. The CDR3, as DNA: TGTGCCAGCAGTTTAATGAGTGAGCAGTTCTTC.

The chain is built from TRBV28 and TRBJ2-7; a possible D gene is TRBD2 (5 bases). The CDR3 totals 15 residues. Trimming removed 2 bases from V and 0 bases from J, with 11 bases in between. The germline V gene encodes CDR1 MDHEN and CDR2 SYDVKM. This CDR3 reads CASSLRAVSSYEQYF. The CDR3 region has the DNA TGTGCCAGCAGTTTAAGAGCGGTGAGCTCCTACGAGCAGTACTTC.

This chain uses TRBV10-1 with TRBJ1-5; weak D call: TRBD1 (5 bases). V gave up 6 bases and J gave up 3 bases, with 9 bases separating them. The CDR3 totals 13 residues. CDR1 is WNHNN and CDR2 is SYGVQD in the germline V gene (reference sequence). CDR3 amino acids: CASSPGLNQPQHF. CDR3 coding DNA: TGCGCCAGCAGCCCAGGGCTCAATCAGCCCCAGCATTTT.

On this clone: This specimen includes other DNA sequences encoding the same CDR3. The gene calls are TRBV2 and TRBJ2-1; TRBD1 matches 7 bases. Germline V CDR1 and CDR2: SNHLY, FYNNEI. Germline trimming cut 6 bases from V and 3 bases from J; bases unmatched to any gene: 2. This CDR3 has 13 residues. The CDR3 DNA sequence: TGTGCCAGCAGCGGGGACAGCTACAATGAGCAGTTCTTC. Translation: CASSGDSYNEQFF.

CDR3 nucleotide sequence: TGTGCCATCAGCCAACAGGGGAGCTCCTATAATTCACCCCTCCACTTT. Its translation: CAISQQGSSYNSPLHF. The chain is built from TRBV10-3 and TRBJ1-6; 7 bases agree with TRBD1. With V trimmed by 6 bases and J by 0 bases, 5 bases remained unmatched. Germline V gene lookup returns CDR1 ENHRY and CDR2 SYGVKD. The CDR3 sequence is 16 residues long.

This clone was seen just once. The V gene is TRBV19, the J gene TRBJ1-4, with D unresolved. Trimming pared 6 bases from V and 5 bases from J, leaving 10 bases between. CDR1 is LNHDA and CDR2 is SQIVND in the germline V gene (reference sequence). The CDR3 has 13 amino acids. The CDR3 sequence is CASRGARNEKLFF. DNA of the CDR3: TGTGCCAGTAGGGGAGCCAGAAATGAAAAACTGTTTTTT.